One and the same sample provided the 18 T cell receptor beta chains below, sequenced in a study of shared clonotypes between healthy human individuals. Only in-frame clones appear in the TCRdb table, and some are missing; sequencing was by immunoSEQ multiplex PCR. The sample holds roughly 650,000 clones; 97% are singletons and the top ten take approximately 0.057%. Sequencing was carried out using naive CD4+ T cells sorted from blood. The subset here: CD45RA+ positively selected. The receptors shown here come from a woman under 40 in good health.

This chain connects TRBV11-2 to TRBJ2-3; D perhaps matches TRBD2 (5 bases). CDR1 and CDR2 from the germline V gene are SGHAT and FQNNGV. CDR3 length equals 15 residues. V lost 3 bases to trimming and J lost 0 bases, with 10 bases between them. CDR3 nucleotide sequence: TGTGCCAGCAGCTTGGTAGGCGGGAGCACAGATACGCAGTATTTT. Translated, it gives CASSLVGGSTDTQYF.

The J gene is TRBJ2-3, the V gene TRBV28; D not certain. CDR3 length: 13 amino acids. V was pared by 6 bases and J by 4 bases, with 11 bases between. The germline V gene encodes CDR1 MDHEN and CDR2 SYDVKM. The CDR3 region is CASRDGISDTQYF. In DNA form, the CDR3 reads TGTGCCAGCAGGGATGGGATCTCAGATACGCAGTATTTT. The variable domain in full, with the rest retrieved from reference TRBV28 and TRBJ2-3, is DVKVTQSSRYLVKRTGEKVFLECVQDMDHENMFWYRQDPGLGLRLIYFSYDVKMKEKGDIPEGYSVSREKKERFSLILESASTNQTSMYLCASRDGISDTQYFGPGTRLTVL.

Written as DNA, the CDR3 is TGTGCCAGCAGCTTAGGGCGTTTAGGGAGCCGGTCCACCGGGGAGCTGTTTTTT. Translated, it gives CASSLGRLGSRSTGELFF. The V gene is TRBV7-9, the J gene TRBJ2-2; a possible D gene is TRBD2 (5 bases). CDR1 and CDR2 from the germline V gene are SEHNR and FQNEAQ (reference sequence). Trimming took off 1 base at V and 4 bases at J, with 19 bases between the two ends. The CDR3 is 18 residues long.

The J gene is TRBJ2-6, the V gene TRBV4-2; no clear D gene. CDR1 is LGHNA, CDR2 YNFKEQ, per germline. V was trimmed by 3 bases and J by 1 base, leaving 10 bases between them. The CDR3 extends over 16 amino acids. The CDR3 bases are TGTGCCAGCAGCCAGAGACCAACTTCTGGGGCCAACGTCCTGACTTTC. Translation: CASSQRPTSGANVLTF.

The chain is built from TRBV6-6 and TRBJ1-1; possibly TRBD1 for D (5 bases). Per germline, CDR1 MNHNY and CDR2 SVGAGI (reference sequence). CDR3 length equals 15 residues. Deletions cut 4 bases from V and 6 bases from J, with 18 bases between. CDR3 residues: CASSFLSGGSAEAFF. The CDR3 DNA sequence: TGTGCCAGCAGTTTCCTCTCGGGGGGGTCGGCTGAAGCTTTCTTT.

This chain joins TRBV5-1 and TRBJ2-7; 14 bases are shared with TRBD2. This CDR3 has 17 amino acids. Germline CDR1 SGHRS, CDR2 YFSETQ. V was clipped by 3 bases and J by 0 bases; unmatched bases: 5. The CDR3 nucleotides read TGCGCCAGCAGCTCTGGGACTAGCGGGGGAAGCTCCTACGAGCAGTACTTC. Amino acids: CASSSGTSGGSSYEQYF. The entire variable domain, with the rest obtained from reference TRBV5-1 and TRBJ2-7, is as follows: KAGVTQTPRYLIKTRGQQVTLSCSPISGHRSVSWYQQTPGQGLQFLFEYFSETQRNKGNFPGRFSGRQFSNSRSEMNVSTLELGDSALYLCASSSGTSGGSSYEQYFGPGTRLTVT.

The chain couples TRBV4-1 to TRBJ2-4; a possible D gene is TRBD1 (5 bases). This CDR3 region has 17 residues. Trimming pared 1 base from V and 0 bases from J, leaving 13 bases between. Germline V CDR1 and CDR2: MGHRA, YSYEKL. For the CDR3, the DNA is TGCGCCAGCAGCCAAGTGGTACAGGTTCTAGCCAAAAACATTCAGTACTTC. Its translation is CASSQVVQVLAKNIQYF.

This chain connects TRBV27 to TRBJ2-2, with D uncertain. Trimming shortened V by 8 bases and J by 4 bases, and 17 bases separated the two germline ends. CDR1 and CDR2 (germline): MNHEY, SMNVEV (reference sequence). This CDR3 spans 15 amino acids. CDR3 bases: TGTGCCAGCCCGACTCAGTCGAGTAGCACCGGGGAGCTGTTTTTT. Its translation is CASPTQSSSTGELFF.

This CDR3 is CATRGDRLALYEQYF. CDR3 DNA: TGTGCCACCCGAGGCGACCGACTAGCCCTCTACGAGCAGTACTTC. The chain recombines TRBV15 with TRBJ2-7; TRBD2 agrees at 7 bases. V shed 8 bases and J 3 bases; nucleotides not matched to a gene: 13. The CDR3 consists of 15 residues. Germline V gene sequence: CDR1 LNHNV, CDR2 YYDKDF (reference sequence).

The genes are TRBV5-1 and TRBJ2-5; maybe TRBD2 (6 bases). The CDR3 runs to 15 residues. CDR1 is SGHRS and CDR2 is YFSETQ in the germline V gene. Between the trimmed V and J ends, which lost 4 bases and 2 bases, there was a span of 15 bases. CDR3 nucleotides: TGCGCCAGCAGCCCTCTCACGGGAGAGCAAGAGACCCAGTACTTC. This translates into CASSPLTGEQETQYF.

Only one count was recorded for this clone. J is TRBJ2-5 and V is TRBV11-1; possible D gene TRBD2, 6 bases. V shed 4 bases and J shed 7 bases, with 19 bases lying between them. The CDR3 contains 15 residues. The germline CDR1 and CDR2 sequences are SGHAT and FQDESV (reference sequence). In DNA form, the CDR3 reads TGTGCCAGCAGCTCCCTAGAGGAGGGATTGGCGACCCAGTACTTC. Translation: CASSSLEEGLATQYF.

J is TRBJ2-3 and V is TRBV28; 7 bases are a match to TRBD1. Germline V gives CDR1 MDHEN, CDR2 SYDVKM. The length of the CDR3 is 19 residues. V was clipped by 8 bases and J by 0 bases; unmatched bases: 20. CDR3 in amino acids: CASGRARPGGAASTDTQYF. CDR3 DNA sequence: TGTGCCAGCGGTCGCGCAAGGCCAGGGGGAGCGGCCAGCACAGATACGCAGTATTTT.

V usage is TRBV7-9 and J usage is TRBJ2-7, with D possibly being TRBD2 (5 bases). V shed 5 bases and J shed 4 bases, with 18 bases lying between them. The length of the CDR3 is 15 residues. Per the germline V gene, CDR1 is SEHNR and CDR2 is FQNEAQ (reference sequence). The CDR3 coding sequence is TGTGCCAGCAGCCCCCCAGGACTGGCCTCTTACGAGCAGTACTTC. As protein: CASSPPGLASYEQYF.

This chain uses TRBV5-1 with TRBJ1-2; 7 bases map to TRBD1. The CDR3 is made up of 15 amino acids. Germline V gives CDR1 SGHRS, CDR2 YFSETQ. J lost 4 bases, V lost 5 bases, and 11 bases had no gene match. The CDR3 spells CASSRADRAGYGYTF. The CDR3 region has the DNA TGCGCCAGCAGTCGAGCCGACAGGGCAGGCTATGGCTACACCTTC.

This chain uses TRBV6-6 with TRBJ2-5; either TRBD1 or TRBD2 may supply D (5 bases each). This CDR3 has 15 residues. Germline V gene data show CDR1 as MNHNY and CDR2 as SVGAGI (reference sequence). Deletions cut 8 bases from V and 5 bases from J, with 21 bases between. CDR3 nucleotides: TGTGCCAGCGGCCCCGGGACGCTCACCGGGGAGACCCAGTACTTC. Residues: CASGPGTLTGETQYF.

V is TRBV6-5 and J is TRBJ2-7; D unresolved. Germline V gives CDR1 MNHEY, CDR2 SVGAGI. V shed 4 bases and J shed 7 bases, with 11 bases lying between them. The CDR3 has 12 amino acids. The CDR3 is CASSSLLGEQYF. The DNA for the CDR3 is TGTGCCAGCAGTTCTCTATTGGGGGAGCAGTACTTC.

This rearrangement joins TRBV25-1 to TRBJ1-4; D perhaps matches TRBD1 (5 bases). The CDR3 spans 13 residues. V was trimmed by 7 bases and J by 8 bases, leaving 14 bases between them. Germline assignment: CDR1 MGHDK and CDR2 SYGVNS. CDR3: CASKGTWGEKLFF. The CDR3 DNA reads as TGTGCCAGCAAAGGGACCTGGGGGGAAAAACTGTTTTTT.

This rearrangement joins TRBV11-2 to TRBJ2-7; 7 nucleotides match TRBD1. Germline trimming cut 5 bases from V and 0 bases from J; bases unmatched to any gene: 7. The CDR3 consists of 15 residues. Germline assignment: CDR1 SGHAT and CDR2 FQNNGV. The chain's CDR3 is CASSADRVGSYEQYF. CDR3 DNA: TGTGCCAGCAGCGCCGACAGGGTGGGCTCCTACGAGCAGTACTTC.